This T cell receptor (beta chain) was recorded in a study of CD8+CD57+ T cells in acquired aplastic anemia. Patients included in sequencing had previously demonstrated CD8+CD57+ cell expansion by flow cytometry. Trimming removed 3 bases from V and 7 bases from J, with 12 bases in between. Germline CDR1 DFQATT, CDR2 SNEGSKA (reference sequence). The CDR3 contains 12 residues. Profiling that covered TCR beta VDJ and CDR3 relied on genomic DNA as its template. Via MiXCR, TCRdb re-called the reads, giving one row per CDR3 protein. Of approximately 200,000 distinct CDR3 sequences listed, under 55% are singletons.

V is TRBV20-1 and J is TRBJ1-2; D is possibly TRBD1 (6 bases). The origin of this receptor is a human donor with aplastic anemia. Sequencing was carried out using sorted CD4+, CD8+, or CD8+CD57+ T cells (not recorded which) from PBMCs. CDR3 nucleotide sequence: TGCAGTGCTAGGGGGGGAGGGGGTGGCTACACCTTC. Translating gives CSARGGGGGYTF.